The source of this T cell receptor beta chain is a study of cytomegalovirus exposure and HLA in healthy donors. Germline V gene lookup returns CDR1 MDHEN and CDR2 SYDVKM. The CDR3 sequence is 14 residues long. J was trimmed by 7 bases and V by 5 bases; bases with no gene match: 5. 60 Vbeta and 13 Jbeta primers were used in PCR. Some clones are missing from TCRdb's copy, which holds only in-frame ones; the method was immunoSEQ multiplex PCR. Of 100,000 to 150,000 clones listed, around 8.5% were seen once; the top ten hold under 5.5%. At least ten counts were recorded for this clone. The clonotype was recovered from a man aged 40-49 years in good health and CMV-seronegative. Input material: PBMCs. The chain has TRBV28 and TRBJ2-7, with 13 bases fitting TRBD2. The CDR3 reads CASSKGLAGVEQYF. CDR3 DNA: TGTGCCAGCAGTAAAGGACTAGCGGGGGTAGAGCAGTACTTC.